These 8 T cell receptor beta chains originate from one sample sequenced in a study of Graves' ophthalmopathy and Graves' hyperthyroidism. TCR beta CDR3 amplification used RNA transcripts. A first-round RT-PCR used HTBI primers, followed by a second-round multiplex PCR. A single record per CDR3 protein comes from TCRdb applying MiXCR to the multiplex PCR reads. The data contain about 200,000 distinct CDR3 sequences, approximately 28% of them singletons. Specimen: peripheral blood. All receptors come from a man aged 45 to 65 with Graves' ophthalmopathy.

This clonotype has a handful of counts. The J gene is TRBJ1-2, the V gene TRBV12-3 or TRBV12-4; 8 bases fit TRBD1. CDR3 length: 14 amino acids. Unmatched junction bases numbered 7, after V lost 7 bases and J lost 3 bases. CDR3 protein: CASTPQGAYYGYTF. CDR3 in DNA: TGTGCCAGCACCCCCCAGGGGGCATACTATGGCTACACCTTC.

J is TRBJ1-1 and V is TRBV12-3 or TRBV12-4; D remains ambiguous. The CDR3 contains 14 residues. The V and J ends lost 5 bases and 4 bases respectively, with 14 bases between them. In DNA, the CDR3 is TGTGCCAGCAGTCCCGATCGGGTCTCCACTGAAGCTTTCTTT. Its protein is CASSPDRVSTEAFF.

The chain joins TRBV12-3 or TRBV12-4 to TRBJ1-2, with no clear D. The ends were cut back, 2 bases at V and 7 bases at J, with 14 bases in the middle. CDR3 length: 14 residues. CDR3 amino acids: CASSLSATRGGYTF. Written as DNA, the CDR3 is TGTGCCAGCAGTTTATCGGCGACAAGAGGTGGCTACACCTTC.

This clonotype has at least ten counts. The V and J genes are TRBV6-2 or TRBV6-3 and TRBJ1-3; no reliable D call. V was clipped by 4 bases and J by 2 bases, with 15 bases between them. Looked up from germline, CDR1 is MNHEY and CDR2 is SVGEGT. CDR3 length: 16 amino acids. CDR3 bases: TGTGCCAGCAGTTCGAGCGGAGGATCGGCTGGAAACACCATATATTTT. As protein: CASSSSGGSAGNTIYF.

The chain couples TRBV6-1 to TRBJ2-7; 8 nucleotides match TRBD1. The trim removed 6 bases at V and 4 bases at J, leaving 11 bases unmatched. The germline V gene encodes CDR1 MNHNS and CDR2 SASEGT. This CDR3 is 15 amino acids long. The chain's CDR3 is CASRGTGARGYEQYF. The CDR3 DNA reads as TGTGCCAGCAGAGGGACAGGAGCCAGGGGATACGAGCAGTACTTC.

This clonotype has a count of ten or more. This chain links TRBV11-1 with TRBJ2-7; 9 bases agree with TRBD1. This CDR3 is built from 14 residues. Per the germline V gene, CDR1 is SGHAT and CDR2 is FQDESV (reference sequence). The trim removed 5 bases at V and 3 bases at J, leaving 5 bases unmatched. The CDR3 sequence is CASSPQGANYEQYF. DNA of the CDR3: TGTGCCAGCAGCCCACAGGGGGCGAACTACGAGCAGTACTTC.

This clonotype was found many times. This rearrangement joins TRBV11-2 to TRBJ2-5; 7 bases map to TRBD2. The CDR3 loop spans 15 amino acids. The ends lost 1 base at V and 5 bases at J; junction bases unmatched: 7. The V gene's germline CDR1 is SGHAT and CDR2 FQNNGV. The CDR3 DNA reads as TGTGCCAGCAGCTTAGCCTCGGGGAGGGTGGAGACCCAGTACTTC. It specifies CASSLASGRVETQYF.

V usage is TRBV24-1 and J usage is TRBJ2-5, with D perhaps matching TRBD1 (5 bases). Per the germline V gene, CDR1 is KGHDR and CDR2 is SFDVKD. This CDR3 has 13 amino acids. V was clipped by 5 bases and J by 7 bases, with 13 bases between them. CDR3 bases: TGTGCCACCAGTGGCAGACCGCAGGGGACCCAGTACTTC. Its protein product is CATSGRPQGTQYF.